This TCR beta chain stems from a study of response to subunit inactivated influenza vaccine (dated by TCRdb to the late 2010s). For context, the study as a whole: The study used deep quantitative T cell receptor repertoire profiling to track responses to a trivalent subunit inactivated influenza vaccine.

To prepare the library, RT-PCR was applied. The data were produced on an Illumina HiSeq 2500. TCRdb reanalyzed the raw reads on its own, using fastp at Q25 for trimming and MiXCR for clone calling, and kept in-frame beta chains. Rows matching on CDR3 protein sequence are summarized as one entry with the most common DNA and genes. For this sample the table gives under 550,000 distinct CDR3 sequences, of which approximately 7.8% were detected only once. Over 10% of the sample is held by the ten biggest clonotypes. The table lists this clonotype with a few counts. It has no known antigen specificity. There are no base qualities to consult, and no much larger clone falls within one base. V is cut back by 2 bases and J by 9 bases, with 17 bases in the junction unmatched. The CDR3 contains 18 residues, cysteine and phenylalanine counted. This entry keeps only the CDR3 DNA: 54 bases, framed from base 1. The germline V gene provides CDR1 SGHAT and CDR2 FQNNGV.

General conclusions and limits of the study: The authors proposed that each seasonal influenza vaccination may bring in only a limited number of new T cells.

The sequence links TRBV11-2 to TRBJ2-1; 9 central nucleotides agree with TRBD2. This sample comprised PBMCs from blood, obtained roughly 24 months after vaccination. The receptor was derived from a man between 50 and 70 years old who received an inactivated influenza vaccine. Donor details come from another sample of the same person, matched by shared clones. The nucleotides read TGTGCCAGCAGCTTAAAGGCAAGCGGGGGGCTTTATGCTGGTGAGCAGTTCTTC. Its protein product is CASSLKASGGLYAGEQFF. Joined to the reference TRBV11-2 and TRBJ2-1 proteins, this CDR3 gives the full variable domain: EAGVAQSPRYKIIEKRQSVAFWCNPISGHATLYWYQQILGQGPKLLIQFQNNGVVDDSQLPKDRFSAERLKGVDSTLKIQPAKLEDSAVYLCASSLKASGGLYAGEQFFGPGTRLTVL.